This T cell receptor (beta chain) emerged from a study of blood T cell repertoires in COVID-19. Clinical history as reported by participants underpinned cohort assignment. In the authors' workflow: Reference gene primer amplification gave nucleated cell count estimates. Clones were read by immunoSEQ multiplex PCR, and TCRdb kept only the in-frame ones, dropping some. V and J calls and clone size are those listed in that table; D and trimming were worked out from the DNA. The data hold roughly 200,000 clones, with approximately 83% observed a single time. The ends lost 8 bases at V and 3 bases at J; junction bases unmatched: 5. The CDR3 sequence is 13 residues long.

This TCR was sampled from a woman aged 45 to 65 who had been exposed to COVID-19. The genes are TRBV12-3 or TRBV12-4 and TRBJ2-7; 9 bases fit TRBD1. The sample taken for sequencing was PBMCs or T cells enriched from blood (not recorded which). The CDR3 spells CASGAGQGYEQYF. The CDR3 nucleotides are TGTGCCAGCGGGGCGGGACAGGGCTACGAGCAGTACTTC.